The 17 T cell receptor beta chains below come from one sample, sequenced in a study of blood T cell repertoires in COVID-19. Data came from immunoSEQ multiplex PCR; TCRdb stores just in-frame clones and leaves some out. In the table there are under 200,000 clones, around 82% of which are singletons. The sample consisted of PBMCs or T cells enriched from blood (not recorded which). The receptors derive from a woman in her fifties or sixties in a cohort exposed to, infected with or recovered from COVID-19 (not recorded which).

This chain uses TRBV9 with TRBJ1-2, with 7 bases lining up with TRBD1. Germline V gene sequence: CDR1 SGDLS, CDR2 YYNGEE. This CDR3 has 18 amino acids. J was trimmed by 4 bases and V by 0 bases; bases with no gene match: 15. The CDR3 loop is CASSVDPKTGPNFYGYTF. The CDR3 nucleotides are TGTGCCAGCAGCGTAGACCCCAAGACAGGGCCAAACTTCTATGGCTACACCTTC.

V usage is TRBV27 and J usage is TRBJ1-3; 7 bases map to TRBD1. This CDR3 has 14 amino acids. From germline, CDR1 is MNHEY and CDR2 SMNVEV (reference sequence). The trim removed 2 bases at V and 2 bases at J, leaving 0 bases unmatched. CDR3 region: CASSLTGAGNTIYF. The CDR3 region has the DNA TGTGCCAGCAGTTTAACAGGGGCTGGAAACACCATATATTTT.

The genes are TRBV28 and TRBJ2-7; 9 bases line up with TRBD2. CDR1 is MDHEN, CDR2 SYDVKM, per germline. V lost 3 bases to trimming and J lost 3 bases; unmatched junction nucleotides: 3. The CDR3 is made up of 14 amino acids. The chain's CDR3 is CASSFTSGFYEQYF. DNA for the CDR3: TGTGCCAGCAGTTTTACTAGCGGGTTCTACGAGCAGTACTTC. Full variable domain (outside the CDR3, taken from reference TRBV28 and TRBJ2-7): DVKVTQSSRYLVKRTGEKVFLECVQDMDHENMFWYRQDPGLGLRLIYFSYDVKMKEKGDIPEGYSVSREKKERFSLILESASTNQTSMYLCASSFTSGFYEQYFGPGTRLTVT.

The chain employs TRBV7-8 and TRBJ2-1; the match to TRBD2 covers 9 bases. The CDR3 is 16 residues long. The germline V gene encodes CDR1 SGHVS and CDR2 FQNEAQ. The junction had 10 bases not matched to a gene; V was cut back by 5 bases and J by 5 bases. CDR3 loop: CASSRVSGRLNNEQFF. The CDR3 coding sequence is TGTGCCAGCAGCCGAGTAAGCGGGAGGCTTAACAATGAGCAGTTCTTC.

The chain joins TRBV19 to TRBJ1-2, with 9 bases that match TRBD1. Germline trimming cut 3 bases from V and 4 bases from J; bases unmatched to any gene: 3. This CDR3 comprises 14 residues. The germline CDR1 and CDR2 sequences are LNHDA and SQIVND (reference sequence). CDR3 nucleotides: TGTGCCAGTAGTATTACAGGGGGCGGCTATGGCTACACCTTC. Amino acid sequence: CASSITGGGYGYTF.

J is TRBJ2-5 and V is TRBV4-1, with D tentatively TRBD1 (6 bases). The germline V gene has CDR1 MGHRA and CDR2 YSYEKL. The CDR3 consists of 15 residues. Trimming removed 3 bases at V and 4 bases at J, with 15 bases between. The CDR3 here is CASSHLTGTGETQYF. As DNA, the CDR3 is TGCGCCAGCAGCCACCTTACAGGGACGGGAGAGACCCAGTACTTC.

The rearrangement links TRBV19 to TRBJ1-1; no reliable D call. V lost 5 bases to trimming and J lost 1 base, with 5 bases between them. The CDR3 has 12 amino acids. Germline V lookup: CDR1 LNHDA, CDR2 SQIVND (reference sequence). The CDR3 reads CASSPRNTEAFF. DNA for the CDR3: TGTGCCAGTAGTCCCCGGAACACTGAAGCTTTCTTT. The whole variable domain, remainder taken from reference TRBV19 and TRBJ1-1, is DGGITQSPKYLFRKEGQNVTLSCEQNLNHDAMYWYRQDPGQGLRLIYYSQIVNDFQKGDIAEGYSVSREKKESFPLTVTSAQKNPTAFYLCASSPRNTEAFFGQGTRLTVV.

The rearrangement links TRBV28 to TRBJ1-4; no reliable D call. The germline CDR1 and CDR2 sequences are MDHEN and SYDVKM. The CDR3 has 10 amino acids. Between the trimmed V and J ends, which lost 8 bases and 8 bases, there was a span of 6 bases. This CDR3 is CASSGEKLFF. Here the CDR3 DNA reads TGTGCCAGCTCGGGGGAAAAACTGTTTTTT.

The rearrangement joins TRBV6-5 to TRBJ2-4; possible D gene TRBD2, 5 bases. The CDR3 runs 14 residues. Trimming stripped 6 bases from V and 16 bases from J, with 25 bases between. Germline-derived CDR1 and CDR2 are MNHEY and SVGAGI. The chain's CDR3 is CASSDTDLRERYYF. CDR3 in DNA: TGTGCCAGCAGCGACACGGACTTGAGGGAAAGGTATTACTTC.

This sequence joins TRBV6-2 or TRBV6-3 and TRBJ2-2, with D possibly matching TRBD2 (5 bases). The CDR3 consists of 17 residues. The ends were cut back, 0 bases at V and 0 bases at J, with 11 bases in the middle. Germline V gene sequence: CDR1 MNHEY, CDR2 SVGEGT. The CDR3 reads CASSYSKSGANTGELFF. In nucleotides, the CDR3 is TGTGCCAGCAGTTACTCGAAAAGCGGCGCGAACACCGGGGAGCTGTTTTTT.

V and J are TRBV12-3 or TRBV12-4 and TRBJ1-1, with D hard to call. Trimming removed 5 bases at V and 3 bases at J, with 10 bases between. This CDR3 region has 13 residues. The CDR3 loop reads CASSTESYTEAFF. For the CDR3, the DNA is TGTGCCAGCAGTACGGAGAGCTACACTGAAGCTTTCTTT.

This chain connects TRBV5-1 to TRBJ2-7, with 8 bases fitting TRBD1. The CDR3 length is 14 residues. J lost 4 bases, V lost 4 bases, and 7 bases had no gene match. Germline V gene sequence: CDR1 SGHRS, CDR2 YFSETQ. CDR3 loop: CASSDWDRQYEQYF. The CDR3 DNA reads TGCGCCAGCAGCGACTGGGACAGGCAATACGAGCAGTACTTC.

This clone was counted a few times. Additional DNA sequences in this sample encode the identical CDR3. This chain connects TRBV5-4 to TRBJ1-2; D might be TRBD1 (5 bases). The V end was cut by 1 base, the J end by 5 bases, with 6 bases between. CDR3 length: 12 amino acids. Germline lookup yields CDR1 SGHNT and CDR2 YYREEE (reference sequence). The chain's CDR3 is CASSLPGYGYTF. The CDR3 nucleotides read TGTGCCAGCAGCTTGCCAGGGTATGGCTACACCTTC.

The chain carries TRBV6-5 and TRBJ2-1; 8 bases fit TRBD2. The V gene's germline CDR1 is MNHEY and CDR2 SVGAGI. V shed 5 bases, J shed 8 bases, and the junction held 8 bases outside the gene matches. This CDR3 is 14 amino acids long. The CDR3 sequence: CASSIAGTRDEQFF. The CDR3 nucleotides read TGTGCCAGCAGTATAGCGGGAACGAGGGATGAGCAGTTCTTC.

The chain recombines TRBV19 with TRBJ1-6; 10 bases fit TRBD1. V gave up 1 base and J gave up 7 bases; unmatched junction bases: 4. The CDR3 sequence is 16 residues long. The germline V gene encodes CDR1 LNHDA and CDR2 SQIVND (reference sequence). CDR3 residues: CASSIVWDRGNSPLHF. CDR3 bases: TGTGCCAGTAGTATAGTCTGGGACAGGGGAAATTCACCCCTCCACTTT.

The chain joins TRBV2 to TRBJ1-6; D remains unclear. The CDR3 spans 12 residues. The V end was cut by 6 bases, the J end by 10 bases, with 10 bases between. Germline V CDR1 and CDR2: SNHLY, FYNNEI. The CDR3 DNA follows: TGTGCCAGCAGCGCCCCGGTATCACCCCTCCACTTT. Protein product: CASSAPVSPLHF. The whole variable domain, remainder taken from reference TRBV2 and TRBJ1-6, is EPEVTQTPSHQVTQMGQEVILRCVPISNHLYFYWYRQILGQKVEFLVSFYNNEISEKSEIFDDQFSVERPDGSNFTLKIRSTKLEDSAMYFCASSAPVSPLHFGNGTRLTVT.

The chain recombines TRBV28 with TRBJ1-3, with D uncertain. The CDR3 is 14 residues long. Germline CDR1 and CDR2: MDHEN and SYDVKM. Trimming removed 8 bases from V and 4 bases from J, with 15 bases in between. The CDR3 region has the DNA TGTGCCAGCCGCTGGCGGGAACAAGGAAACACCATATATTTT. It yields the protein CASRWREQGNTIYF.